This T cell receptor beta chain was recorded in a study of early T cells in non-severe SARS-CoV-2 infection. Germline assignment: CDR1 SGHTA and CDR2 FQGNSA. CDR3 length equals 17 residues. V was pared by 3 bases and J by 2 bases, with 14 bases between. This clonotype was observed many times. Unique molecular identifiers tagged individual cDNA molecules. Each CDR3 protein gets one entry after TCRdb re-called the 5' RACE reads with MiXCR. Here the sample spans 20,000 to 30,000 distinct CDR3 sequences, roughly 6% being singletons. The source is an adult who was a healthcare worker with PCR-confirmed SARS-CoV-2 infection or an uninfected control (not recorded which). Sequencing was carried out using whole blood. The rearrangement links TRBV7-2 to TRBJ2-6; D gene uncertain. As DNA, the CDR3 is TGTGCCAGCAGCTTGGCGAGGTTTGCTCCTGGGGCCAACGTCCTGACTTTC. Protein product: CASSLARFAPGANVLTF.